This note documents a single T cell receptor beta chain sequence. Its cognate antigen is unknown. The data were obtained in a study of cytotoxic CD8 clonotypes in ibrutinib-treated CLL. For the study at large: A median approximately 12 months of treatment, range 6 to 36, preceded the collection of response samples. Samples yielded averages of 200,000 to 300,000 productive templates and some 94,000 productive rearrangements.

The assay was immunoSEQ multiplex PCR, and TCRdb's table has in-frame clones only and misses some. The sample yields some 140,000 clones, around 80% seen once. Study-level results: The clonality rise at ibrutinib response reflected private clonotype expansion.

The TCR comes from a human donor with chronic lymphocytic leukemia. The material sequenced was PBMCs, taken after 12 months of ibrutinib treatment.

The CDR3 sequence is CASSLGLVSDTQYF. DNA for the CDR3: TGCGCCAGCAGCTTGGGTCTAGTCTCGGATACGCAGTATTTT. The genes are TRBV5-1 and TRBJ2-3, with D hard to call. The V end was cut by 0 bases, the J end by 6 bases, with 11 bases between. The CDR3 is made up of 14 amino acids. CDR1 and CDR2 from the germline V gene are SGHRS and YFSETQ. The full variable domain, completed using reference TRBV5-1 and TRBJ2-3, is KAGVTQTPRYLIKTRGQQVTLSCSPISGHRSVSWYQQTPGQGLQFLFEYFSETQRNKGNFPGRFSGRQFSNSRSEMNVSTLELGDSALYLCASSLGLVSDTQYFGPGTRLTVL.